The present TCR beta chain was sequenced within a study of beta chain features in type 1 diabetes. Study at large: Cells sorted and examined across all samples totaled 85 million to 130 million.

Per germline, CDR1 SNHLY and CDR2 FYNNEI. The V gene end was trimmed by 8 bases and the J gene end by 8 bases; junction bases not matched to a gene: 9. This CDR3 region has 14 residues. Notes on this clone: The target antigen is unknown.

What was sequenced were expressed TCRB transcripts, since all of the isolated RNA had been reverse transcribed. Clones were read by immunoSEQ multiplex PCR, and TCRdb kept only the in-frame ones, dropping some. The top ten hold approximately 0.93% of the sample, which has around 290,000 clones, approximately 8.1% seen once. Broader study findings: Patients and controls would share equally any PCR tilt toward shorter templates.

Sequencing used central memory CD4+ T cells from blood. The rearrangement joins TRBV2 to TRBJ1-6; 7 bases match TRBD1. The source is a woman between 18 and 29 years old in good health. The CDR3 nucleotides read TGTGCCAGCGGCAAGACAGGGAGGGATTCACCCCTCCACTTT. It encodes CASGKTGRDSPLHF.